These 5 T cell receptor beta chains share one sample of origin, sequenced in a study of cytomegalovirus exposure and HLA in healthy donors. It was with 60 Vbeta and 13 Jbeta primers that the PCR ran. Profiled with immunoSEQ multiplex PCR; TCRdb holds only in-frame clones, not every one. Of around 170,000 clones in the sample, around 73% were seen once. Material for sequencing was PBMCs. These receptors all stem from a male donor in good health and CMV-seronegative.

The J gene is TRBJ1-1, the V gene TRBV7-6, with no clear D. CDR1 is SGHVS and CDR2 is FNYEAQ in the germline V gene. With 4 bases removed from V and 5 bases from J, the gap between germline ends came to 14 bases. This CDR3 has 14 residues. CDR3 residues: CASSSSTGKTEAFF. DNA of the CDR3: TGTGCCAGCAGCTCCTCGACCGGGAAGACTGAAGCTTTCTTT.

The CDR3 reads CASSFGGAGYTF. CDR3 bases: TGTGCCAGCAGTTTTGGAGGTGCTGGCTACACCTTC. J is TRBJ1-2 and V is TRBV28; D uncertain. CDR3 length: 12 residues. Trimming stripped 3 bases from V and 7 bases from J, with 9 bases between. CDR1 is MDHEN, CDR2 SYDVKM, per germline.

This clone appeared a single time. For the CDR3, the DNA is TGCAGCGTTGCCCGGCTACTAGCGGGGGGCCGGGAGACCCAGTACTTC. It is translated as CSVARLLAGGRETQYF. The chain has TRBV29-1 and TRBJ2-5; 12 nucleotides match TRBD2. The germline V gene encodes CDR1 SQVTM and CDR2 ANQGSEA. The CDR3 loop spans 16 amino acids. J lost 5 bases, V lost 4 bases, and 11 bases had no gene match.

The sample holds a few counts of this clone. V is TRBV2 and J is TRBJ2-2, with TRBD2 as a possible D gene (7 bases). Trimming removed 2 bases from V and 6 bases from J, with 19 bases in between. The CDR3 extends over 17 amino acids. Germline CDR1 SNHLY, CDR2 FYNNEI. CDR3 DNA sequence: TGTGCCAGCAGTGAATTTACAGGGAGGGGTTCGGCCGGGGAGCTGTTTTTT. Translating gives CASSEFTGRGSAGELFF.

The V and J genes are TRBV28 and TRBJ2-3; 10 positions match TRBD1. Germline V gene lookup returns CDR1 MDHEN and CDR2 SYDVKM. This CDR3 spans 15 amino acids. Unmatched junction bases numbered 6, after V lost 3 bases and J lost 6 bases. The CDR3 sequence is CASSFWDRGGDTQYF. CDR3 sequence (DNA): TGTGCCAGCAGTTTTTGGGACAGGGGAGGCGATACGCAGTATTTT.